Only a few counts were recorded for the clone carrying this T cell receptor beta chain. Its antigen is not identified. The sample belongs to a study of response to subunit inactivated influenza vaccine. Study conclusions and caveats: After each seasonal influenza vaccination, few new T cells are recruited, the authors suggested.

This CDR3 is 13 amino acids long. Germline assignment: CDR1 MNHEY and CDR2 SMNVEV (reference sequence). V trimming: 8 bases; J trimming: 5 bases; junction bases outside the gene matches: 9. One entry per CDR3 protein results from TCRdb running MiXCR on the RT-PCR reads. The sample has 200,000 to 300,000 distinct CDR3 sequences, 12% seen once. The chain carries TRBV27 and TRBJ2-7; 7 bases fit TRBD2. The clonotype originates from a man aged 50 or older who received an inactivated influenza vaccine. The material was non-naive T cells sorted from PBMCs, obtained approximately 15 days before vaccination. CDR3 DNA sequence: TGTGCCAGCCGGGAGGCCGGGTCCCACGAGCAGTACTTC. Encoded protein: CASREAGSHEQYF.